This T cell receptor (beta chain) was identified during a study of shared clonotypes between healthy human individuals. Study details: Plates per donor: three CD4 naive, three CD4 memory, two CD8 naive, one CD8 memory.

The length of the CDR3 is 16 residues. Per germline, CDR1 SEHNR and CDR2 FQNEAQ (reference sequence). V lost 2 bases and J lost 0; bases outside the gene matches: 2. The sorted-subset replicate PCRs were given around 190 ng DNA, which is tens of thousands of T cell genomes. The assay was immunoSEQ multiplex PCR, and TCRdb's table has in-frame clones only and misses some. This sample has some 2,500,000 clones, with approximately 90% found just once. The chain is built from TRBV7-9 and TRBJ1-4, with 8 bases fitting TRBD1. The sequenced sample consisted of naive CD4+ T cells from PBMCs. As for subset: CD45RA+ positively selected. This TCR was sampled from a man aged 18 to 29 in good health. Some clones in this sample may be carry-over from other donors' samples. CDR3 coding DNA: TGTGCCAGCAGCTTACACAGGGGGGCAACTAATGAAAAACTGTTTTTT. Translated: CASSLHRGATNEKLFF.